This TCR beta chain was identified during a study of blood T cell repertoires in COVID-19. Study-wide context: PBMCs, B-cell-depleted T cells, or T cells were the source of the cDNA or gDNA that made up the material.

Method: immunoSEQ multiplex PCR; TCRdb's copy keeps in-frame clones and lacks some. This table holds fewer than 350,000 clones, almost 90% found once. This CDR3 is 13 amino acids long. V lost 6 bases, J lost 4 bases, and 12 bases lay in between. CDR1 and CDR2 from the germline V gene are ENHRY and SYGVKD. Enrolled through a virtual design, the participants were between about 18 and 100 years of age and came from about two dozen US areas. Cohort assignment relied on participant-reported clinical history. This chain connects TRBV10-3 to TRBJ1-2; tentative D call: TRBD1 (6 bases). This TCR was recovered from a woman in her twenties or thirties who had been exposed to COVID-19. Material for sequencing was PBMCs or T cells enriched from blood (not recorded which). This CDR3 reads CAIRADSFYGYTF. CDR3 in DNA: TGTGCCATCAGGGCGGACAGTTTCTATGGCTACACCTTC.